Each of the 9 T cell receptor beta chains below was sequenced from the same sample in a study of blood T cell repertoires in COVID-19. Measured with immunoSEQ multiplex PCR; TCRdb has only the in-frame clones, and not every one. The data contain 200,000 to 250,000 clones, about 91% of them seen just once; the ten biggest clones take up about 1.5%. Material for sequencing was peripheral blood. The receptors shown here come from a man aged 18 to 35 with active or convalescent COVID-19.

V and J are TRBV5-1 and TRBJ1-1; D gene unclear. There are 13 residues in the CDR3. V gave up 0 bases and J gave up 2 bases, with 5 bases separating them. Germline CDR1 reads SGHRS; CDR2 reads YFSETQ. CDR3 sequence: CASSLGHNTEAFF. The DNA of the CDR3 is TGCGCCAGCAGCTTGGGGCATAACACTGAAGCTTTCTTT.

The chain recombines TRBV30 with TRBJ1-5; the match to TRBD1 covers 7 bases. V lost 3 bases, J lost 5 bases, and 4 bases stayed unmatched. The CDR3 has 13 residues. CDR1 and CDR2 (germline): GTSNPN, SVGIG (reference sequence). The CDR3 region is CAWRTGWDQPQHF. CDR3 nucleotide sequence: TGTGCCTGGAGGACAGGGTGGGATCAGCCCCAGCATTTT.

The rearrangement joins TRBV7-9 to TRBJ2-7, with D possibly matching TRBD2 (5 bases). Trimming cost V 5 bases and J 2 bases, with 10 bases left between them. The V gene's germline CDR1 is SEHNR and CDR2 FQNEAQ (reference sequence). CDR3 size: 13 residues. The CDR3, as DNA: TGTGCCAGCAGCCCCGCGACTACCTACGAGCAGTACTTC. This codes for CASSPATTYEQYF.

The V gene is TRBV7-2, the J gene TRBJ1-1, with D unclear. Germline V gives CDR1 SGHTA, CDR2 FQGNSA. Trimming stripped 0 bases from V and 11 bases from J, with 16 bases between. The CDR3 has 14 amino acids. DNA for the CDR3: TGTGCCAGCAGCTTAGCCCGACCTATTGACGGGGCTTTCTTT. Translated, it gives CASSLARPIDGAFF.

J is TRBJ2-7 and V is TRBV6-5; possibly TRBD1 for D (5 bases). This CDR3 is 15 amino acids long. Trimming pared 11 bases from V and 3 bases from J, leaving 23 bases between. Germline values: CDR1 MNHEY, CDR2 SVGAGI. The DNA for the CDR3 is TGTGCCGTACTTAACAGGATAACCCCCGACTACGAGCAGTACTTC. It codes for CAVLNRITPDYEQYF.

The rearrangement joins TRBV7-8 to TRBJ1-1; tentative D call: TRBD1 (6 bases). Germline CDR1 is SGHVS and CDR2 is FQNEAQ. The length of the CDR3 is 14 residues. V shed 1 base and J shed 3 bases, with 9 bases lying between them. The CDR3 protein is CASSLGGGYTEAFF. The CDR3 region has the DNA TGTGCCAGCAGCTTAGGGGGGGGCTACACTGAAGCTTTCTTT.

The chain uses TRBV10-3 and TRBJ1-1; 8 nucleotides line up with TRBD1. Germline CDR1 reads ENHRY; CDR2 reads SYGVKD. There are 14 residues in the CDR3. Unmatched junction bases numbered 17, after V lost 10 bases and J lost 10 bases. The CDR3 coding sequence is TGTGCCACCGGAACCGGGACAGGTTTATTTCGAGCTTTCTTT. Translating gives CATGTGTGLFRAFF.

This clone showed up just a few times. The rearrangement links TRBV28 to TRBJ1-2, with a tentative D call TRBD1 (6 bases). The V end lost 9 bases, the J end lost 8 bases, and 16 bases lay between the germline ends. In germline, CDR1 is MDHEN, CDR2 SYDVKM. This CDR3 spans 12 amino acids. The CDR3 is CASRQAVEGYTF. The DNA for the CDR3 is TGTGCCAGTCGACAGGCTGTGGAAGGCTACACCTTC.

The rearrangement uses TRBV7-2 and TRBJ1-1, with no clear D. Germline V gene lookup returns CDR1 SGHTA and CDR2 FQGNSA. Deletions cut 3 bases from V and 3 bases from J, with 8 bases between. This CDR3 is 13 amino acids long. The chain's CDR3 is CASSFSRDTEAFF. DNA for the CDR3: TGTGCCAGCAGCTTCAGTCGGGACACTGAAGCTTTCTTT.